The entry that follows covers one T cell receptor beta chain sequence. This CDR3 spans 14 amino acids. J was trimmed by 4 bases and V by 3 bases; bases with no gene match: 1. The germline CDR1 and CDR2 sequences are SGDLS and YYNGEE. The sample comes from a study of blood T cell repertoires in COVID-19. Study-level information: Whether acute or convalescent, the COVID-19 samples came from the United States, Italy and Spain. In each case, the material was cDNA or gDNA derived from T cells, B-cell-depleted T cells, or PBMCs.

Authors' processing steps: Amplification with reference gene primers provided the estimates of nucleated cell counts. Measured with immunoSEQ multiplex PCR; TCRdb has only the in-frame clones, and not every one. The V and J calls and clone size come from that table; D and trimming were worked out from the DNA. Of fewer than 45,000 clones listed, over 75% are singletons. This receptor was identified in a man aged 35-49 years with active or convalescent COVID-19. The specimen was peripheral blood. V and J are TRBV9 and TRBJ2-2; 9 bases fit TRBD1. Written as DNA, the CDR3 is TGTGCCAGCAGCGCGACAGGGGGCACCGGGGAGCTGTTTTTT. It specifies CASSATGGTGELFF.